One sample yielded the 32 T cell receptor beta chains listed below, sequenced in a study of early T cells in non-severe SARS-CoV-2 infection. TCRdb called the 5' RACE reads again in MiXCR, with one record for every CDR3 protein. The sample holds tens of thousands of distinct CDR3 sequences, 15% to 19% seen once. Specimen: whole blood. Every receptor here comes from an adult who was a healthcare worker with PCR-confirmed SARS-CoV-2 infection or an uninfected control (not recorded which).

This clonotype ranks as medium-sized. The chain is built from TRBV28 and TRBJ2-7; the match to TRBD2 covers 8 bases. The V segment lost 5 bases and the J segment 2 bases; nucleotides outside the gene matches: 5. From germline, CDR1 is MDHEN and CDR2 SYDVKM. The CDR3 contains 14 residues. The CDR3 DNA is TGTGCCAGCAGTGGGACTAGGACAACCTACGAGCAGTACTTC. Encoded protein: CASSGTRTTYEQYF.

This clonotype was counted between two and nine times. V and J are TRBV28 and TRBJ1-1; no reliable D call. CDR1 and CDR2 (germline): MDHEN, SYDVKM. CDR3 length equals 12 residues. The germline V and J ends were trimmed by 7 bases and 3 bases, with 9 bases remaining between them. The CDR3: CASIAGHTEAFF. CDR3 sequence (DNA): TGTGCCAGCATCGCAGGTCACACTGAAGCTTTCTTT.

The chain combines TRBV3-1 with TRBJ2-3, with no clear D. The germline V gene has CDR1 LGHDT and CDR2 YNNKEL (reference sequence). The V end lost 1 base, the J end lost 1 base, and 15 bases lay between the germline ends. This CDR3 has 17 amino acids. The CDR3 is CASSQAMVWDGTDTQYF. The CDR3 nucleotides are TGTGCCAGCAGCCAAGCTATGGTCTGGGATGGCACAGATACGCAGTATTTT.

There are a few counts of this clonotype. The chain employs TRBV6-6 and TRBJ1-5, with D hard to call. This CDR3 is 15 amino acids long. V was cut by 0 bases and J by 0 bases, with 6 bases left in between. Germline values: CDR1 MNHNY, CDR2 SVGAGI (reference sequence). In DNA form, the CDR3 reads TGTGCCAGCAGTTACTCACGGGTTAGCAATCAGCCCCAGCATTTT. This encodes CASSYSRVSNQPQHF.

The V call is TRBV28, the J call TRBJ2-7, with D unclear. Germline CDR1 is MDHEN and CDR2 is SYDVKM. Trimming cost V 6 bases and J 6 bases, with 9 bases left between them. The CDR3 sequence is 11 residues long. The CDR3 loop reads CASSLLSEQYF. The CDR3 DNA reads TGTGCCAGCAGCCTCTTATCCGAGCAGTACTTC.

This chain uses TRBV20-1 with TRBJ1-1, with D perhaps TRBD1 (6 bases). V was shortened by 2 bases and J by 5 bases, with 15 bases between the two germline ends. CDR3 length equals 14 residues. Germline assignment: CDR1 DFQATT and CDR2 SNEGSKA (reference sequence). The CDR3 coding sequence is TGCAGTGCTAGACTTCAGGGAGGGGGGACTGAAGCTTTCTTT. It encodes CSARLQGGGTEAFF.

This clonotype has a handful of counts. V usage is TRBV4-2 and J usage is TRBJ2-7; the D gene is possibly TRBD2 (6 bases). Germline V gene lookup returns CDR1 LGHNA and CDR2 YNFKEQ. The CDR3 length is 14 residues. V lost 1 base, J lost 3 bases, and 10 bases lay in between. In DNA form, the CDR3 reads TGTGCCAGCAGCCAAGGGCGGGGTCACTACGAGCAGTACTTC. Protein: CASSQGRGHYEQYF.

This clonotype was counted ten times or more. V is TRBV9 and J is TRBJ2-3; D uncertain. V lost 2 bases, J lost 5 bases, and 6 bases lay in between. The CDR3 is 12 amino acids. Germline V lookup: CDR1 SGDLS, CDR2 YYNGEE. The CDR3 sequence: CASSVGQDTQYF. For the CDR3, the DNA is TGTGCCAGCAGCGTTGGTCAAGATACGCAGTATTTT.

The rearrangement uses TRBV7-6 and TRBJ2-3; 7 bases map to TRBD1. The CDR3 is 15 residues long. The V and J ends lost 1 base and 2 bases, in that order; junction bases with no gene match: 3. CDR1 is SGHVS and CDR2 is FNYEAQ in the germline V gene. CDR3 coding DNA: TGTGCCAGCAGCTTAGGGACAGGTTTCACAGATACGCAGTATTTT. It specifies CASSLGTGFTDTQYF.

This chain links TRBV7-9 with TRBJ2-1; D remains ambiguous. Germline assignment: CDR1 SEHNR and CDR2 FQNEAQ (reference sequence). This CDR3 has 15 amino acids. V was trimmed by 0 bases and J by 5 bases, leaving 11 bases between them. CDR3 amino acids: CASSLAVNIDNEQFF. The CDR3 nucleotides read TGTGCCAGCAGCTTAGCGGTTAATATCGACAATGAGCAGTTCTTC.

The chain has TRBV9 and TRBJ1-1; D is unresolved. From germline, CDR1 is SGDLS and CDR2 YYNGEE. The CDR3 runs 13 residues. Trimming left V 5 bases short and J 1 base short, with 9 bases between. The CDR3 loop reads CASSEIENTEAFF. CDR3 in DNA: TGTGCCAGCAGTGAGATCGAGAACACTGAAGCTTTCTTT.

This clonotype has at least ten counts. The rearrangement joins TRBV20-1 to TRBJ2-3; no firm D call. CDR3 length: 15 amino acids. In germline, CDR1 is DFQATT, CDR2 SNEGSKA (reference sequence). Trimming took off 5 bases at V and 2 bases at J, with 17 bases between the two ends. Here the CDR3 reads CSARIGQEDTDTQYF. The CDR3 DNA is TGCAGTGCTCGGATAGGGCAAGAGGACACAGATACGCAGTATTTT.

The sample holds a few counts of this clonotype. The chain is built from TRBV15 and TRBJ2-1; D remains unclear. V was shortened by 1 base and J by 2 bases, with 6 bases between the two germline ends. The germline V gene encodes CDR1 LNHNV and CDR2 YYDKDF (reference sequence). CDR3 length: 14 amino acids. CDR3 sequence: CATSRVLTYNEQFF. The CDR3 nucleotides read TGTGCCACCAGCAGAGTTCTAACCTACAATGAGCAGTTCTTC.

The chain recombines TRBV6-9 with TRBJ2-7, with 10 bases fitting TRBD1. CDR3 length: 13 amino acids. J lost 5 bases, V lost 8 bases, and 6 bases had no gene match. The germline CDR1 and CDR2 sequences are MNHGY and SVAAGI. The CDR3 reads CASYPGQGNEQYF. The CDR3 region has the DNA TGTGCCAGCTACCCGGGACAGGGGAACGAGCAGTACTTC.

This rearrangement joins TRBV28 to TRBJ1-5; D might be TRBD1 (5 bases). V lost 7 bases to trimming and J lost 0 bases, with 13 bases between them. The CDR3 is 15 residues long. The germline V gene has CDR1 MDHEN and CDR2 SYDVKM. The CDR3 coding sequence is TGTGCCAGCACAATCGGGGGAGTTAGCAATCAGCCCCAGCATTTT. Translating it yields CASTIGGVSNQPQHF.

In its sample, this clonotype was seen a few times. The chain couples TRBV11-2 to TRBJ2-1, with 7 nucleotides matching TRBD2. Germline lookup yields CDR1 SGHAT and CDR2 FQNNGV. With V trimmed by 0 bases and J by 9 bases, 5 bases remained unmatched. The CDR3 consists of 14 residues. This CDR3 reads CASSLEGGPGEQFF. In nucleotides, the CDR3 is TGTGCCAGCAGCTTAGAGGGAGGGCCGGGTGAGCAGTTCTTC.

This chain links TRBV6-6 with TRBJ2-3, with 9 bases that match TRBD2. This CDR3 comprises 15 residues. CDR1 and CDR2 (germline): MNHNY, SVGAGI (reference sequence). The ends lost 2 bases at V and 1 base at J; junction bases unmatched: 1. The CDR3 DNA sequence: TGTGCCAGCAGTTACATAGCGGGGGGCACAGATACGCAGTATTTT. As protein: CASSYIAGGTDTQYF.

This chain connects TRBV7-9 to TRBJ2-1; 9 positions match TRBD2. Per the germline V gene, CDR1 is SEHNR and CDR2 is FQNEAQ (reference sequence). This CDR3 has 12 residues. The V segment lost 3 bases and the J segment 12 bases; nucleotides outside the gene matches: 3. The CDR3: CASSFSGSGQFF. The CDR3 coding sequence is TGTGCCAGCAGCTTTAGCGGGAGTGGGCAGTTCTTC.

This clonotype showed up just a few times. The V gene is TRBV20-1, the J gene TRBJ1-1; D is ambiguous. V lost 6 bases and J 6 bases, leaving 23 bases between the germline ends. Germline-derived CDR1 and CDR2 are DFQATT and SNEGSKA (reference sequence). The CDR3 runs 15 residues. CDR3 region: CSANTRGGFRAEAFF. CDR3 DNA sequence: TGCAGTGCAAACACGCGGGGAGGTTTTAGGGCTGAAGCTTTCTTT.

This clonotype has a handful of counts. This chain joins TRBV29-1 and TRBJ1-1; 7 bases align to TRBD1. Germline-derived CDR1 and CDR2 are SQVTM and ANQGSEA. CDR3 size: 11 residues. J was trimmed by 7 bases and V by 7 bases; bases with no gene match: 6. CDR3 protein: CSAQGGLEAFF. The CDR3 region has the DNA TGCAGCGCTCAGGGGGGTCTTGAAGCTTTCTTT.

About this clonotype itself: Here the CDR3 omits its conserved ending phenylalanine or tryptophan, so a read error is the likely source. This chain joins TRBV11-3 and TRBJ2-5; 7 nucleotides line up with TRBD1. J lost 1 base, V lost 5 bases, and 7 bases had no gene match. In germline, CDR1 is SGHNT, CDR2 YENEEA. The CDR3 sequence is 15 residues long. In DNA, the CDR3 is TGTGCCAGCAGCCCCGCCGGGACAGCCCAAGAGACCCAGTACTCC. As protein: CASSPAGTAQETQYS.

A few counts support this clonotype. The J gene is TRBJ2-1, the V gene TRBV10-3, with TRBD2 matching over 8 bases. V shed 2 bases, J shed 6 bases, and the junction held 6 bases outside the gene matches. The length of the CDR3 is 15 residues. CDR1 and CDR2 from the germline V gene are ENHRY and SYGVKD. The CDR3 is CAISEKGLAGNEQFF. The CDR3 nucleotides are TGTGCCATCAGTGAGAAGGGGCTAGCGGGCAATGAGCAGTTCTTC.

This clonotype came up a few times. The chain has TRBV27 and TRBJ2-2; D is unclear. Germline CDR1 MNHEY, CDR2 SMNVEV (reference sequence). The CDR3 consists of 15 residues. Trimming stripped 5 bases from V and 6 bases from J, with 16 bases between. CDR3: CASSPSGSHAGELFF. For the CDR3, the DNA is TGTGCCAGCAGTCCCTCCGGGTCCCACGCCGGGGAGCTGTTTTTT.

The V call is TRBV30, the J call TRBJ1-4; tentatively, D is TRBD1 (5 bases). V lost 2 bases and J 8 bases, leaving 15 bases between the germline ends. The CDR3 is 14 amino acids. Germline lookup yields CDR1 GTSNPN and CDR2 SVGIG (reference sequence). Written as DNA, the CDR3 is TGTGCCTGGAGTCGGGTTGGGGGACGGGAAAAACTGTTTTTT. As protein: CAWSRVGGREKLFF. Full variable domain (missing parts from reference TRBV30 and TRBJ1-4): SQTIHQWPATLVQPVGSPLSLECTVEGTSNPNLYWYRQAAGRGLQLLFYSVGIGQISSEVPQNLSASRPQDRQFILSSKKLLLSDSGFYLCAWSRVGGREKLFFGSGTQLSVL.

This clonotype was detected a few times. The V and J genes are TRBV24-1 and TRBJ2-3, with 8 bases aligning to TRBD2. The CDR3 length is 15 residues. Trimming removed 4 bases from V and 1 base from J; junction bases left unmatched: 3. Germline V CDR1 and CDR2: KGHDR, SFDVKD. Here the CDR3 DNA reads TGTGCCACCAGTGAAAACGGGGGGGGCACAGATACGCAGTATTTT. Protein: CATSENGGGTDTQYF.

The V and J genes are TRBV10-3 and TRBJ2-7; TRBD1 agrees at 7 bases. Germline CDR1 ENHRY, CDR2 SYGVKD. The CDR3 is made up of 15 amino acids. The J segment lost 4 bases and the V segment lost 0 bases, leaving 6 bases of the junction unmatched. The CDR3 DNA reads as TGTGCCATCAGTGAGTCACAGGGGTTGGCGTACGAGCAGTACTTC. Its translation: CAISESQGLAYEQYF.

The table lists this clonotype with a few counts. The gene calls are TRBV4-1 and TRBJ2-3; D possibly corresponds to TRBD1 (5 bases). From germline, CDR1 is MGHRA and CDR2 YSYEKL. Deletions cut 1 base from V and 4 bases from J, with 12 bases between. The length of the CDR3 is 15 residues. CDR3 DNA sequence: TGCGCCAGCAGCCAAGTCAGAACAGGAGCAGATACGCAGTATTTT. Its translation is CASSQVRTGADTQYF.

The chain couples TRBV12-3 or TRBV12-4 to TRBJ1-6; 12 nucleotides match TRBD1. The CDR3 sequence is 15 residues long. With 4 bases clipped from V and 9 bases from J, the junction kept 4 bases outside the gene matches. DNA of the CDR3: TGTGCCAGCAGTTCCCTGGGACAGGGGGCTTCACCCCTCCACTTT. Its protein is CASSSLGQGASPLHF.

This clonotype was counted a few times. The gene calls are TRBV12-3 or TRBV12-4 and TRBJ2-7; maybe TRBD2 (5 bases). The CDR3 extends over 12 amino acids. Trimming took off 1 base at V and 6 bases at J, with 7 bases between the two ends. CDR3 amino acids: CASSLEGSEQYF. The CDR3 DNA reads as TGTGCCAGCAGTTTAGAAGGGAGCGAGCAGTACTTC.

The rearrangement joins TRBV9 to TRBJ2-7; 7 bases match TRBD1. Trimming at V came to 4 bases and at J to 2 bases, leaving 6 bases not matched to a gene. Germline V lookup: CDR1 SGDLS, CDR2 YYNGEE. The CDR3 is 14 amino acids. CDR3 residues: CASSPWDSPYEQYF. CDR3 DNA: TGTGCCAGCAGCCCTTGGGACAGCCCCTACGAGCAGTACTTC.

There are a few counts of this clonotype. J is TRBJ2-3 and V is TRBV6-2 or TRBV6-3, with 9 bases lining up with TRBD2. This CDR3 has 17 residues. J was trimmed by 1 base and V by 0 bases; bases with no gene match: 5. The V gene's germline CDR1 is MNHEY and CDR2 SVGEGT. CDR3 DNA: TGTGCCAGCAGTTACTCGGCTATAGCGGGGGGCACAGATACGCAGTATTTT. Its translation is CASSYSAIAGGTDTQYF.

This clonotype was found a few times. The chain combines TRBV28 with TRBJ2-7; D not certain. CDR1 MDHEN and CDR2 SYDVKM come from the germline V gene. V lost 5 bases, J lost 5 bases, and 4 bases lay in between. The CDR3 sequence is 10 residues long. The CDR3 here is CASSVNEQYF. CDR3 sequence (DNA): TGTGCCAGCAGTGTCAACGAGCAGTACTTC.